These 30 T cell receptor beta chains came from one sample sequenced in a study of cytomegalovirus exposure and HLA in healthy donors. Clones were read by immunoSEQ multiplex PCR, and TCRdb kept only the in-frame ones, dropping some. The sample yields approximately 160,000 clones, roughly 91% seen once. Specimen: PBMCs. All receptors come from a man between 18 and 29 years old in good health and CMV-seropositive.

This clone was detected only once. The chain carries TRBV29-1 and TRBJ2-3, with 7 bases identical to TRBD2. Trimming at V came to 3 bases and at J to 6 bases, leaving 9 bases not matched to a gene. Germline CDR1 SQVTM, CDR2 ANQGSEA. The CDR3 has 14 amino acids. CDR3 DNA sequence: TGCAGCGTTGATCCTAGCGGAGGAGGGGATACGCAGTATTTT. Its translation is CSVDPSGGGDTQYF.

This chain connects TRBV29-1 to TRBJ2-6, with 9 bases lining up with TRBD1. Germline loops: CDR1 SQVTM, CDR2 ANQGSEA. The CDR3 spans 16 residues. V dropped 6 bases and J dropped 0; count of bases not matched to a gene: 6. CDR3 region: CSVGQGQSSGANVLTF. For the CDR3, the DNA is TGCAGCGTGGGACAGGGTCAATCCTCTGGGGCCAACGTCCTGACTTTC.

This chain joins TRBV2 and TRBJ2-5; 11 nucleotides match TRBD2. Germline V CDR1 and CDR2: SNHLY, FYNNEI. Trimming took 0 bases from V and 1 from J; bases not matched to a gene: 4. This CDR3 is 17 amino acids long. This chain's CDR3 is CASSEALLAGGQETQYF. The CDR3 DNA reads as TGTGCCAGCAGTGAAGCTTTGCTAGCGGGAGGCCAAGAGACCCAGTACTTC.

The chain recombines TRBV27 with TRBJ2-7, with D possibly being TRBD1 (6 bases). CDR1 MNHEY and CDR2 SMNVEV come from the germline V gene (reference sequence). The V gene lost 2 bases and the J gene lost 3 bases, with 14 bases spanning the gap. This CDR3 has 15 residues. CDR3 loop: CASSLKQGSIYEQYF. The CDR3 nucleotides read TGTGCCAGCAGTTTAAAACAGGGCAGCATCTACGAGCAGTACTTC.

With regard to this clone: One junction end does not reproduce the germline sequence, and a read error may be involved. This chain uses TRBV11-2 with TRBJ2-1, with TRBD2 as a possible D gene (5 bases). The CDR3 has 13 residues. The germline V gene encodes CDR1 SGHAT and CDR2 FQNNGV. CDR3 loop: CASSLDRGSTPLF. CDR3 nucleotide sequence: TGTGCCAGCAGCTTAGATCGAGGGTCTACCCCACTCTTC. Based on the CDR3 plus reference TRBV11-2 and TRBJ2-1, the full variable domain is EAGVAQSPRYKIIEKRQSVAFWCNPISGHATLYWYQQILGQGPKLLIQFQNNGVVDDSQLPKDRFSAERLKGVDSTLKIQPAKLEDSAVYLCASSLDRGSTPLFGPGTRLTVL.

V is TRBV5-6 and J is TRBJ2-7; 10 bases match TRBD2. J was trimmed by 2 bases and V by 1 base; bases with no gene match: 3. The germline V gene encodes CDR1 SGHDT and CDR2 YYEEEE. The CDR3 is 15 residues long. The CDR3 sequence: CASSLPSGRTYEQYF. In DNA, the CDR3 is TGTGCCAGCAGCTTGCCTAGCGGGAGAACCTACGAGCAGTACTTC.

J is TRBJ2-3 and V is TRBV7-6, with 11 positions matching TRBD2. This CDR3 has 18 residues. V trimming: 1 base; J trimming: 2 bases; junction bases outside the gene matches: 8. Germline assignment: CDR1 SGHVS and CDR2 FNYEAQ. Here the CDR3 DNA reads TGTGCCAGCAGCTTAGGGATAGCGGGAGGGCCGGTCACAGATACGCAGTATTTT. Encoded protein: CASSLGIAGGPVTDTQYF.

In this sample, this clone turned up a few times. The rearrangement uses TRBV6-1 and TRBJ2-2; 7 positions agree with TRBD1. The germline gives CDR1 MNHNS, CDR2 SASEGT. The CDR3 totals 14 residues. V lost 10 bases and J lost 4; bases outside the gene matches: 9. CDR3 nucleotide sequence: TGTGCCACCTCGACAGGGTGGTTCACCGGGGAGCTGTTTTTT. Translating it yields CATSTGWFTGELFF.

DNA of the CDR3: TGTGCCATTCGACAGGGTTCGAACACTGAAGCTTTCTTT. Residues: CAIRQGSNTEAFF. V gene TRBV19 combines with J gene TRBJ1-1; 7 nucleotides agree with TRBD1. J was trimmed by 1 base and V by 10 bases; bases with no gene match: 6. CDR3 length: 13 residues. In germline, CDR1 is LNHDA, CDR2 SQIVND (reference sequence).

The chain joins TRBV6-5 to TRBJ2-1, with TRBD1 as a possible D gene (6 bases). Per germline, CDR1 MNHEY and CDR2 SVGAGI. The V end lost 2 bases, the J end lost 4 bases, and 15 bases lay between the germline ends. The CDR3 loop spans 16 amino acids. CDR3 sequence (DNA): TGTGCCAGCAGTTACGGAGGACAGACCAATTACAATGAGCAGTTCTTC. Its protein is CASSYGGQTNYNEQFF.

This rearrangement joins TRBV28 to TRBJ2-7, with 9 positions matching TRBD2. Germline lookup yields CDR1 MDHEN and CDR2 SYDVKM. V was clipped by 5 bases and J by 4 bases; unmatched bases: 15. CDR3 size: 17 residues. CDR3 in amino acids: CASSASRAAGGWYEQYF. CDR3 in DNA: TGTGCCAGCAGTGCGTCGCGGGCAGCGGGAGGCTGGTACGAGCAGTACTTC.

The chain employs TRBV19 and TRBJ1-5, with 8 positions matching TRBD1. J lost 7 bases, V lost 8 bases, and 10 bases had no gene match. The CDR3 has 14 residues. Germline assignment: CDR1 LNHDA and CDR2 SQIVND (reference sequence). Here the CDR3 DNA reads TGTGCCAGTTCCGGGACAGGCACATTGCAGCCCCAGCATTTT. As protein: CASSGTGTLQPQHF.

This chain links TRBV15 with TRBJ2-1; the match to TRBD2 covers 7 bases. The germline V gene encodes CDR1 LNHNV and CDR2 YYDKDF (reference sequence). The CDR3 is 17 residues long. Unmatched junction bases numbered 9, after V lost 0 bases and J lost 4 bases. The DNA for the CDR3 is TGTGCCACCAGCAGAGATCCGCGCGGGAGCGGATACAATGAGCAGTTCTTC. Protein product: CATSRDPRGSGYNEQFF. Full variable domain (remainder filled in from reference TRBV15 and TRBJ2-1): DAMVIQNPRYQVTQFGKPVTLSCSQTLNHNVMYWYQQKSSQAPKLLFHYYDKDFNNEADTPDNFQSRRPNTSFCFLDIRSPGLGDTAMYLCATSRDPRGSGYNEQFFGPGTRLTVL.

The rearrangement joins TRBV18 to TRBJ1-2; 7 bases map to TRBD1. CDR3 length: 15 amino acids. Germline trimming cut 2 bases from V and 0 bases from J; bases unmatched to any gene: 3. CDR1 and CDR2 (germline): KGHSH, LQKENI. The CDR3 nucleotides read TGTGCCAGCTCACCAACAGGGGTTGCTAACTATGGCTACACCTTC. It encodes CASSPTGVANYGYTF.

This sequence joins TRBV4-1 and TRBJ2-7; TRBD2 aligns across 11 bases. Germline V gene data show CDR1 as MGHRA and CDR2 as YSYEKL. Germline trimming cut 5 bases from V and 2 bases from J; bases unmatched to any gene: 8. This CDR3 is built from 16 residues. CDR3 coding DNA: TGCGCCAGCAGCAGGGGGACTAGCGGAGGGGCCTACGAGCAGTACTTC. It specifies CASSRGTSGGAYEQYF.

This chain links TRBV6-5 with TRBJ1-1; possibly TRBD1 for D (6 bases). The V gene's germline CDR1 is MNHEY and CDR2 SVGAGI. The CDR3 has 12 residues. V lost 0 bases and J lost 8, with 7 bases in between. CDR3: CASSYSRGEAFF. CDR3 bases: TGTGCCAGCAGTTACTCGAGGGGGGAAGCTTTCTTT.

CDR3 region: CASRPGTGGYNEQFF. The DNA for the CDR3 is TGTGCCAGCAGACCCGGGACAGGGGGGTACAATGAGCAGTTCTTC. The chain recombines TRBV6-5 with TRBJ2-1; 11 bases fit TRBD1. Germline trimming cut 6 bases from V and 4 bases from J; bases unmatched to any gene: 5. CDR3 length: 15 amino acids. Looked up from germline, CDR1 is MNHEY and CDR2 is SVGAGI.

The chain joins TRBV6-5 to TRBJ2-1; 9 bases line up with TRBD2. The ends lost 5 bases at V and 4 bases at J; junction bases unmatched: 3. This CDR3 contains 14 residues. Germline V gene sequence: CDR1 MNHEY, CDR2 SVGAGI. The CDR3 sequence: CASSPSGDYNEQFF. The CDR3 DNA sequence: TGTGCCAGCAGTCCTAGCGGGGATTACAATGAGCAGTTCTTC.

The chain carries TRBV28 and TRBJ1-5; 7 positions agree with TRBD1. This CDR3 has 17 amino acids. Trimming took 6 bases from V and 4 from J; bases not matched to a gene: 15. Germline CDR1 is MDHEN and CDR2 is SYDVKM. CDR3 nucleotide sequence: TGTGCCAGCAGCCTGGGAATGGCAGGGGGGATGAATCAGCCCCAGCATTTT. Translation gives CASSLGMAGGMNQPQHF.

This chain uses TRBV18 with TRBJ1-3; D might be TRBD1 (6 bases). The germline CDR1 and CDR2 sequences are KGHSH and LQKENI. V lost 6 bases and J lost 0, with 15 bases in between. This CDR3 contains 16 residues. The CDR3: CASSKPTGLSGNTIYF. In DNA form, the CDR3 reads TGTGCCAGCTCCAAACCGACAGGTCTCTCTGGAAACACCATATATTTT.

This sequence joins TRBV2 and TRBJ2-3, with 12 bases lining up with TRBD2. The CDR3 totals 15 residues. V gave up 6 bases and J gave up 3 bases; unmatched junction bases: 4. The V gene's germline CDR1 is SNHLY and CDR2 FYNNEI. The DNA for the CDR3 is TGTGCCAGCAGGACCGGGACTAGCGGGACAGATACGCAGTATTTT. As protein: CASRTGTSGTDTQYF.

The chain couples TRBV10-3 to TRBJ1-2; 9 nucleotides align to TRBD1. V dropped 10 bases and J dropped 3; count of bases not matched to a gene: 3. The CDR3 has 12 amino acids. In germline, CDR1 is ENHRY, CDR2 SYGVKD. CDR3 residues: CASTGGYYGYTF. In DNA, the CDR3 is TGTGCCAGTACAGGGGGCTACTATGGCTACACCTTC.

The gene calls are TRBV7-9 and TRBJ2-7, with 12 bases fitting TRBD2. Germline CDR1 and CDR2: SEHNR and FQNEAQ (reference sequence). V gave up 6 bases and J gave up 6 bases; unmatched junction bases: 9. The CDR3 is 15 residues long. CDR3 amino acids: CASRSTSGRTGEQYF. CDR3 sequence (DNA): TGTGCCAGCAGGTCGACTAGCGGGAGAACAGGCGAGCAGTACTTC.

The chain employs TRBV5-6 and TRBJ2-5; D is uncertain. The V end was cut by 4 bases, the J end by 2 bases, with 12 bases between. The CDR3 contains 14 residues. Germline-derived CDR1 and CDR2 are SGHDT and YYEEEE. The chain's CDR3 is CASSPGSQQETQYF. DNA of the CDR3: TGTGCCAGCAGCCCTGGGTCACAGCAAGAGACCCAGTACTTC.

The chain joins TRBV5-1 to TRBJ2-7; 12 positions match TRBD2. The CDR3 consists of 16 residues. With 4 bases clipped from V and 0 bases from J, the junction kept 5 bases outside the gene matches. Germline lookup yields CDR1 SGHRS and CDR2 YFSETQ. The CDR3 DNA reads as TGCGCCAGCAGCGGAGGACTAGCGGGATTCTCCTACGAGCAGTACTTC. Amino acids: CASSGGLAGFSYEQYF.

In DNA, the CDR3 is TGTGCCAGCAGTTATTTCGGACAGGGGGCCAATGGCTACACCTTC. Translated: CASSYFGQGANGYTF. J is TRBJ1-2 and V is TRBV6-5, with 11 bases that match TRBD1. The CDR3 length is 15 residues. Germline loops: CDR1 MNHEY, CDR2 SVGAGI. Trimming cost V 3 bases and J 6 bases; bases outside gene matches: 6.

The chain uses TRBV7-6 and TRBJ2-3; D is undetermined. The CDR3 spans 13 residues. CDR1 SGHVS and CDR2 FNYEAQ come from the germline V gene. V was trimmed by 5 bases and J by 3 bases, leaving 9 bases between them. CDR3 in DNA: TGTGCCAGCAGCCCTCTAGTGACAGATACGCAGTATTTT. Encoded protein: CASSPLVTDTQYF.

CDR3 in amino acids: CASSLTGLDTGELFF. DNA for the CDR3: TGCGCCAGCAGCTTGACAGGGCTCGACACCGGGGAGCTGTTTTTT. The chain links TRBV5-1 to TRBJ2-2; tentative D call: TRBD1 (6 bases). Germline CDR1 and CDR2: SGHRS and YFSETQ. Trimming took 1 base from V and 3 from J, leaving 10 bases between them. The CDR3 spans 15 residues.

This clone was observed a handful of times. The J gene is TRBJ2-3, the V gene TRBV5-1, with 7 bases lining up with TRBD2. CDR1 is SGHRS and CDR2 is YFSETQ in the germline V gene. After removal of 2 bases from V and 8 bases from J, the junction contained 8 bases not matched to a gene. This CDR3 is built from 14 residues. The CDR3 region has the DNA TGCGCCAGCAGCTTCACTAGCGAAGGAGTTACGCAGTATTTT. The encoded protein is CASSFTSEGVTQYF.

The rearrangement joins TRBV19 to TRBJ2-7; TRBD1 aligns across 7 bases. Germline CDR1 reads LNHDA; CDR2 reads SQIVND (reference sequence). This CDR3 contains 15 residues. Trimming cost V 4 bases and J 4 bases; bases outside gene matches: 10. DNA of the CDR3: TGTGCCAGTAGTACAGACAGGGAAAGTCTTTACGAGCAGTACTTC. It codes for CASSTDRESLYEQYF.